These 27 T cell receptor beta chains share one sample of origin, sequenced in a study of T cells in Graves' hyperthyroidism and ophthalmopathy. RNA transcripts gave rise to amplified TCR beta CDR3 regions. The primer set for the first-round RT-PCR of the TCR CDR3 was HTBI. TCRdb independently ran MiXCR on the multiplex PCR reads; one entry per CDR3 protein. The sample includes about 500,000 distinct CDR3 sequences, around 15% of them seen just once. The source material was blood. Receptors were obtained from a woman aged 18 to 35 with Graves' hyperthyroidism.

This clonotype was detected many times. The chain employs TRBV2 and TRBJ2-1, with D unclear. V lost 7 bases and J lost 7, with 5 bases in between. Germline values: CDR1 SNHLY, CDR2 FYNNEI. CDR3 length: 10 residues. The CDR3 here is CASIGNEQFF. CDR3 DNA sequence: TGTGCCAGCATTGGGAATGAGCAGTTCTTC.

This clonotype was counted many times. This rearrangement joins TRBV20-1 to TRBJ1-2; D is uncertain. V was shortened by 3 bases and J by 1 base, with 15 bases between the two germline ends. The CDR3 runs to 15 residues. The germline V gene has CDR1 DFQATT and CDR2 SNEGSKA (reference sequence). CDR3 sequence: CSASGSQNINYGYTF. Here the CDR3 DNA reads TGCAGTGCTAGTGGGTCTCAGAATATTAACTATGGCTACACCTTC.

This clonotype was recorded at least ten times. The rearrangement joins TRBV4-1 to TRBJ2-5; TRBD1 matches at 9 bases. This CDR3 is 15 amino acids long. The V gene end was trimmed by 7 bases and the J gene end by 5 bases; junction bases not matched to a gene: 11. Germline V CDR1 and CDR2: MGHRA, YSYEKL. The DNA of the CDR3 is TGCGCCAGCACCTCTTCGGGACAGGGACGTGAGACCCAGTACTTC. Translated: CASTSSGQGRETQYF.

CDR3 DNA sequence: TGCGCCAGCAGCTTGTCCGGGACTAGCGGCCCCTACGAGCAGTACTTC. Residues: CASSLSGTSGPYEQYF. This rearrangement joins TRBV5-1 to TRBJ2-7; TRBD2 aligns across 11 bases. With V trimmed by 1 base and J by 2 bases, 5 bases remained unmatched. Germline CDR1 SGHRS, CDR2 YFSETQ. The CDR3 is 16 amino acids.

The chain carries TRBV10-3 and TRBJ2-7; 7 nucleotides align to TRBD1. This CDR3 comprises 16 residues. The ends lost 2 bases at V and 4 bases at J; junction bases unmatched: 11. The germline V gene has CDR1 ENHRY and CDR2 SYGVKD. The CDR3 sequence is CAISEPPIRGRYEQYF. Written as DNA, the CDR3 is TGTGCCATCAGTGAGCCCCCTATTAGGGGGCGGTACGAGCAGTACTTC.

This clonotype was seen many times. This rearrangement joins TRBV4-1 to TRBJ1-1; 9 bases are shared with TRBD1. The V segment lost 3 bases and the J segment 7 bases; nucleotides outside the gene matches: 12. Germline V lookup: CDR1 MGHRA, CDR2 YSYEKL. This CDR3 region has 16 residues. The DNA of the CDR3 is TGCGCCAGCAGCCAGGATCCGGGACAGGGAGTCGGTGAAGCTTTCTTT. It codes for CASSQDPGQGVGEAFF.

This clonotype has ten or more counts. The chain couples TRBV10-3 to TRBJ2-1; D call uncertain. The CDR3 consists of 11 residues. The ends were cut back, 9 bases at V and 10 bases at J, with 13 bases in the middle. Looked up from germline, CDR1 is ENHRY and CDR2 is SYGVKD. Here the CDR3 DNA reads TGTGCCATATCCTCGGCCCACGAGCAGTTCTTC. Protein product: CAISSAHEQFF.

This clonotype was counted ten times or more. The chain couples TRBV5-1 to TRBJ2-1, with D perhaps assigned TRBD1 or TRBD2 (6 bases each). Deletions cut 4 bases from V and 8 bases from J, with 13 bases between. Germline loops: CDR1 SGHRS, CDR2 YFSETQ. There are 13 residues in the CDR3. The DNA for the CDR3 is TGCGCCAGCAGCCTTCTGGGGGGCGATGAGCAGTTCTTC. Amino acids: CASSLLGGDEQFF.

The J gene is TRBJ1-2, the V gene TRBV4-1; tentatively, D is TRBD1 (5 bases). Germline assignment: CDR1 MGHRA and CDR2 YSYEKL. This CDR3 has 15 amino acids. Between the trimmed V and J ends, which lost 1 base and 1 base, there was a span of 10 bases. In DNA form, the CDR3 reads TGCGCCAGCAGCCAAGTAACCAGGGTTAACTATGGCTACACCTTC. Translation: CASSQVTRVNYGYTF.

This clonotype has ten or more counts. This chain links TRBV20-1 with TRBJ2-7; 11 nucleotides match TRBD2. With V trimmed by 4 bases and J by 4 bases, 6 bases remained unmatched. The CDR3 runs 14 residues. Germline V gene lookup returns CDR1 DFQATT and CDR2 SNEGSKA (reference sequence). In DNA, the CDR3 is TGCAGTGCTACCCGGACTAGCGGGCCATACGAGCAGTACTTC. Amino acids: CSATRTSGPYEQYF.

This clonotype showed up many times. The rearrangement joins TRBV12-3 or TRBV12-4 to TRBJ1-2; 10 positions agree with TRBD1. CDR3 length equals 16 residues. J gave up 8 bases and V 4 bases, and 13 bases lay outside the gene matches. CDR3 sequence (DNA): TGTGCCAGCAGTTCTAGACAGGGGGCGCTTACCGGCGGCTACACCTTC. Its translation: CASSSRQGALTGGYTF.

This clonotype has a count of ten or more. The chain carries TRBV3-1 and TRBJ2-5; either TRBD1 or TRBD2 may fit D (5 bases each). Germline V gene sequence: CDR1 LGHDT, CDR2 YNNKEL (reference sequence). The CDR3 consists of 17 residues. The germline V and J ends were trimmed by 4 bases and 3 bases, with 21 bases remaining between them. CDR3 nucleotides: TGTGCCAGCAGCCTCCGAGGTCAGGGACGCAGAAAAGAGACCCAGTACTTC. This translates into CASSLRGQGRRKETQYF.

There are many counts of this clonotype. J is TRBJ2-1 and V is TRBV20-1, with 8 bases matching TRBD2. CDR3 length: 17 amino acids. CDR1 DFQATT and CDR2 SNEGSKA come from the germline V gene (reference sequence). V lost 1 base and J lost 3; bases outside the gene matches: 11. The chain's CDR3 is CSARGLLTSEGYNEQFF. In nucleotides, the CDR3 is TGCAGTGCTAGAGGCCTCTTGACTAGCGAGGGCTACAATGAGCAGTTCTTC.

The CDR3 here is CASSSARVGGYTF. The CDR3 coding sequence is TGTGCCAGCAGTTCGGCCAGGGTTGGTGGCTACACCTTC. The chain combines TRBV12-3 or TRBV12-4 with TRBJ1-2; possible D gene TRBD1, 5 bases. The CDR3 has 13 residues. Trimming removed 4 bases from V and 7 bases from J, with 13 bases in between.

This clonotype was seen a handful of times. The gene calls are TRBV20-1 and TRBJ1-5; D not certain. Trimming shortened V by 3 bases and J by 5 bases, and 8 bases separated the two germline ends. In germline, CDR1 is DFQATT, CDR2 SNEGSKA (reference sequence). This CDR3 has 12 amino acids. CDR3 protein: CSASGLYQPQHF. The CDR3 nucleotides are TGCAGTGCTAGTGGGCTTTATCAGCCCCAGCATTTT.

Remarks on this clonotype: A much larger clone is a single base away; this may be a read error. The CDR3 region has the DNA TGCGCCAGCAGCCAAGTCTACGGCCCCTACGAGCAGTACTTC. Its translation: CASSQVYGPYEQYF. The rearrangement joins TRBV4-3 to TRBJ2-7; D not resolved. Per germline, CDR1 LGHNA and CDR2 YSLEER. V was cut by 1 base and J by 2 bases, with 9 bases left in between. The CDR3 extends over 14 amino acids.

This clonotype showed up many times. V gene TRBV11-2 combines with J gene TRBJ2-3; 14 positions match TRBD2. V lost 5 bases and J lost 6; bases outside the gene matches: 7. The CDR3 contains 16 residues. CDR1 SGHAT and CDR2 FQNNGV come from the germline V gene. CDR3 sequence reads: CASSPPGLAGVDTQYF. The CDR3 DNA is TGTGCCAGCAGCCCTCCGGGACTAGCGGGAGTGGATACGCAGTATTTT.

The chain couples TRBV6-2 or TRBV6-3 to TRBJ2-5; possible D gene TRBD2, 5 bases. The CDR3 spans 13 residues. V was shortened by 5 bases and J by 2 bases, with 9 bases between the two germline ends. Germline CDR1 MNHEY, CDR2 SVGEGT. The CDR3 region has the DNA TGTGCCAGCAGTGGCGGGCGGCAAGAGACCCAGTACTTC. This translates into CASSGGRQETQYF.

This clonotype has more than one count but fewer than ten. The rearrangement joins TRBV6-1 to TRBJ2-7, with TRBD2 identical over 9 bases. Germline V gene lookup returns CDR1 MNHNS and CDR2 SASEGT. V dropped 6 bases and J dropped 9; count of bases not matched to a gene: 12. The CDR3 has 14 residues. Here the CDR3 DNA reads TGTGCCAGCAGGGGACTAGCCGGGGGAGGCGGGCAGTACGTC. Translating gives CASRGLAGGGGQYV.

The rearrangement joins TRBV3-1 to TRBJ2-1, with 11 bases aligning to TRBD2. The CDR3 is 12 amino acids. Germline lookup yields CDR1 LGHDT and CDR2 YNNKEL (reference sequence). V was pared by 4 bases and J by 15 bases, with 5 bases of the junction left unmatched. The CDR3 is CASSRLAGWLFF. The CDR3, as DNA: TGTGCCAGCAGCCGACTAGCGGGGTGGCTGTTCTTC.

This clonotype showed up just a few times. The chain has TRBV12-5 and TRBJ2-7; the match to TRBD2 covers 14 bases. CDR3 size: 17 residues. J lost 7 bases, V lost 2 bases, and 10 bases had no gene match. Germline lookup yields CDR1 LGHNT and CDR2 FRNRAP. DNA for the CDR3: TGTGCTAGTGGTTTGACCGCCGGACTAGCGGGAGGCGGAGAGCAGTACTTC. It yields the protein CASGLTAGLAGGGEQYF.

The V gene is TRBV4-2, the J gene TRBJ1-5; 10 bases fit TRBD1. The length of the CDR3 is 15 residues. V lost 5 bases to trimming and J lost 6 bases; unmatched junction nucleotides: 7. Germline CDR1 and CDR2: LGHNA and YNFKEQ. The CDR3: CASSTGQGGSQPQHF. CDR3 nucleotides: TGTGCCAGCAGCACTGGACAGGGGGGAAGTCAGCCCCAGCATTTT.

This clonotype was recorded at least ten times. The CDR3 DNA sequence: TGCAGCGTTTGTGGACTAGCGGGGGACAATGAGCAGTTCTTC. Translated: CSVCGLAGDNEQFF. This chain joins TRBV29-1 and TRBJ2-1, with 13 bases fitting TRBD2. The length of the CDR3 is 14 residues. The trim removed 5 bases at V and 5 bases at J, leaving 3 bases unmatched. Germline lookup yields CDR1 SQVTM and CDR2 ANQGSEA.

This clonotype was detected many times. The rearrangement joins TRBV7-3 to TRBJ1-3, with 7 positions matching TRBD1. The length of the CDR3 is 13 residues. The V segment lost 5 bases and the J segment 9 bases; nucleotides outside the gene matches: 7. Germline V gene lookup returns CDR1 SGHTA and CDR2 FQGTGA. This CDR3 reads CASSTQGSGTIYF. DNA of the CDR3: TGTGCCAGCAGCACACAGGGGAGCGGCACCATATATTTT.

This clonotype was seen at least ten times. The J gene is TRBJ1-2, the V gene TRBV27; 8 nucleotides agree with TRBD1. After removal of 3 bases from V and 6 bases from J, the junction contained 6 bases not matched to a gene. The CDR3 sequence is 14 residues long. Germline CDR1 MNHEY, CDR2 SMNVEV (reference sequence). CDR3 protein: CASSFARGPNGYTF. For the CDR3, the DNA is TGTGCCAGCAGTTTTGCCAGGGGGCCTAATGGCTACACCTTC.

This clonotype was found a few times. The chain uses TRBV19 and TRBJ1-3, with a weak D call TRBD1 (5 bases). Deletions cut 4 bases from V and 2 bases from J, with 18 bases between. The CDR3 is 17 residues long. Germline CDR1 LNHDA, CDR2 SQIVND (reference sequence). In nucleotides, the CDR3 is TGTGCCAGTAGTACCGACAGCCTAATTTACCCTGGAAACACCATATATTTT. Its protein is CASSTDSLIYPGNTIYF.

There are many counts of this clonotype. The chain couples TRBV6-1 to TRBJ1-2; D gene uncertain. The CDR3 contains 14 residues. V was clipped by 3 bases and J by 4 bases, with 12 bases between them. CDR1 is MNHNS and CDR2 is SASEGT in the germline V gene. CDR3: CASSESGGGYGYTF. The CDR3 DNA reads TGTGCCAGCAGTGAGTCAGGAGGTGGCTATGGCTACACCTTC.